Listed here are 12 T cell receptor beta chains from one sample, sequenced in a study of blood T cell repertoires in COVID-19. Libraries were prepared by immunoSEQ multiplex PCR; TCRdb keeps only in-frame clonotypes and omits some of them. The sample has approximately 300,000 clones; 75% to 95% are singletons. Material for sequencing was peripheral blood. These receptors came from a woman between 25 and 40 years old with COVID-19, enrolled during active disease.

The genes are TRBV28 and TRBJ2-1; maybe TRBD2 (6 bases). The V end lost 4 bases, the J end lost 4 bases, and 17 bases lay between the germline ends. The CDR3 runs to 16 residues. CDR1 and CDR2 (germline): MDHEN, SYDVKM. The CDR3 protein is CASSSLDLARYNEQFF. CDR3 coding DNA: TGTGCCAGCAGTTCCCTGGACCTAGCGCGTTACAATGAGCAGTTCTTC. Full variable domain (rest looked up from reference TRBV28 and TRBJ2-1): DVKVTQSSRYLVKRTGEKVFLECVQDMDHENMFWYRQDPGLGLRLIYFSYDVKMKEKGDIPEGYSVSREKKERFSLILESASTNQTSMYLCASSSLDLARYNEQFFGPGTRLTVL.

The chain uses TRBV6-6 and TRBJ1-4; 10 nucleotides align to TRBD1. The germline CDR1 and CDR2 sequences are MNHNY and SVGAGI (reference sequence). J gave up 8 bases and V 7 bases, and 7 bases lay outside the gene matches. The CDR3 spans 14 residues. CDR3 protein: CASNTGQGNEKLFF. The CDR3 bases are TGTGCCAGCAATACGGGACAGGGGAACGAAAAACTGTTTTTT.

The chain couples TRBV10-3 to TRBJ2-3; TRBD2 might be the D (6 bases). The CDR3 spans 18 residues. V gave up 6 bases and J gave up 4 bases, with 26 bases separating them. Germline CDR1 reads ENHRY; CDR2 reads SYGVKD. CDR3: CAISGGVATALLADTQYF. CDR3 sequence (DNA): TGTGCCATCAGCGGAGGGGTGGCGACAGCGTTGCTCGCAGATACGCAGTATTTT.

CDR3 in amino acids: CASSPGTAFGGYTF. The CDR3 nucleotides read TGTGCCAGCAGCCCAGGGACAGCCTTCGGGGGCTACACCTTC. The rearrangement links TRBV7-9 to TRBJ1-2; 7 bases fit TRBD1. CDR3 length: 14 residues. Trimming cost V 5 bases and J 8 bases; bases outside gene matches: 11. Germline loops: CDR1 SEHNR, CDR2 FQNEAQ (reference sequence). Full variable domain (remainder filled in from reference TRBV7-9 and TRBJ1-2): DTGVSQNPRHKITKRGQNVTFRCDPISEHNRLYWYRQTLGQGPEFLTYFQNEAQLEKSRLLSDRFSAERPKGSFSTLEIQRTEQGDSAMYLCASSPGTAFGGYTFGSGTRLTVV.

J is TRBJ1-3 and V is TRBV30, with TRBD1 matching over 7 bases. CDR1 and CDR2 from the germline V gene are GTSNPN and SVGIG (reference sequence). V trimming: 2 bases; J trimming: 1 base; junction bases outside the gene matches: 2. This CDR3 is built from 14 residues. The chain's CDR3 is CAWSKTGSGNTIYF. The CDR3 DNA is TGTGCCTGGAGTAAGACAGGGTCTGGAAACACCATATATTTT.

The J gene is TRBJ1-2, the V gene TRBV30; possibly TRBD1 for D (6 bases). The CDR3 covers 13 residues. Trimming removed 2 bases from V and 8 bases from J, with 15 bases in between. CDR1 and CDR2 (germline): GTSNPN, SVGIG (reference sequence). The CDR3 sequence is CAWSLTGPWGYTF. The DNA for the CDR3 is TGTGCCTGGAGTCTTACAGGGCCCTGGGGCTACACCTTC. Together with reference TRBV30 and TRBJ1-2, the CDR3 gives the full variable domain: SQTIHQWPATLVQPVGSPLSLECTVEGTSNPNLYWYRQAAGRGLQLLFYSVGIGQISSEVPQNLSASRPQDRQFILSSKKLLLSDSGFYLCAWSLTGPWGYTFGSGTRLTVV.

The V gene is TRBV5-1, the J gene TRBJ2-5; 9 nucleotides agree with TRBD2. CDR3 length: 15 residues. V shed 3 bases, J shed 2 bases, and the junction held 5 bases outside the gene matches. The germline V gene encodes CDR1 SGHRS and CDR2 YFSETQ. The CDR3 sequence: CASSWGAGGQETQYF. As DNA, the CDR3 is TGCGCCAGCAGCTGGGGAGCGGGAGGTCAAGAGACCCAGTACTTC.

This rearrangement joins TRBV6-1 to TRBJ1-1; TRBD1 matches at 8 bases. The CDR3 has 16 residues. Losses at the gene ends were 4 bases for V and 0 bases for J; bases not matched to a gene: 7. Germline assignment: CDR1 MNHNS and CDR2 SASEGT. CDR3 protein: CASSGRTGTMNTEAFF. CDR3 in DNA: TGTGCCAGCAGTGGGAGGACAGGGACCATGAACACTGAAGCTTTCTTT.

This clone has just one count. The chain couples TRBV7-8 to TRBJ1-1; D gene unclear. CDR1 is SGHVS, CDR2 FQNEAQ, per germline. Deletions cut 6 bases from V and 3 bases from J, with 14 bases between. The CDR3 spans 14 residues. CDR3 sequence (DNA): TGTGCCAGCAGGGCGGGTTCGCTCTACACTGAAGCTTTCTTT. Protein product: CASRAGSLYTEAFF.

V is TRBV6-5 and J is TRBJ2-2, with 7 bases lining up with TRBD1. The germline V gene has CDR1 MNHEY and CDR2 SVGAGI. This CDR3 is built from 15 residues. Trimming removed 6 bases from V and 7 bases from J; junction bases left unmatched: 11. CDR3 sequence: CASRRGDRDLGELFF. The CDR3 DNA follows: TGTGCCAGCAGGAGAGGGGACAGAGATCTCGGGGAGCTGTTTTTT.

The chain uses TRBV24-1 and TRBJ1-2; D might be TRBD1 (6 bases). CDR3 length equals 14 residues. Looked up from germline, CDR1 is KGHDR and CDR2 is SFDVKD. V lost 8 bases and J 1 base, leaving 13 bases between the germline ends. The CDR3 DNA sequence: TGTGCCACCAAGCCTGGGGGCGATAACTATGGCTACACCTTC. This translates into CATKPGGDNYGYTF.

This chain's CDR3 is CAWTDRGTSYEQYF. The CDR3, as DNA: TGTGCCTGGACGGACAGGGGAACCTCCTACGAGCAGTACTTC. The chain links TRBV30 to TRBJ2-7; 9 nucleotides agree with TRBD1. This CDR3 has 14 residues. The J segment lost 0 bases and the V segment lost 4 bases, leaving 4 bases of the junction unmatched. Germline CDR1 reads GTSNPN; CDR2 reads SVGIG (reference sequence).